This TCR beta chain comes out of a study of blood T cell repertoires in COVID-19. In its sample, this clone was seen once. The protocol was immunoSEQ multiplex PCR, while the TCRdb copy is restricted to in-frame clones and leaves out a portion. The sample lists about 85,000 clones; 82% were seen once. Germline lookup yields CDR1 SGHRS and CDR2 YFSETQ. CDR3 length equals 16 residues. The trim removed 0 bases at V and 12 bases at J, leaving 9 bases unmatched. The chain combines TRBV5-1 with TRBJ2-1; 13 bases map to TRBD2. The sequence came from a woman of 80 years or more with acute or convalescent COVID-19. Sequenced: peripheral blood. The CDR3 nucleotides read TGCGCCAGCAGCTTGGTCGGGACTAGCGGGGACGGCGGGCAGTTCTTC. This encodes CASSLVGTSGDGGQFF. The full variable domain, its missing parts supplied by reference TRBV5-1 and TRBJ2-1, is KAGVTQTPRYLIKTRGQQVTLSCSPISGHRSVSWYQQTPGQGLQFLFEYFSETQRNKGNFPGRFSGRQFSNSRSEMNVSTLELGDSALYLCASSLVGTSGDGGQFFGPGTRLTVL.